Listed below are T cell receptor beta chains from one sample, sequenced in a study of T cell responses to AZD1222 COVID-19 vaccine. Clones were read by immunoSEQ multiplex PCR, and TCRdb kept only the in-frame ones, dropping some. Counted here are 180,000 or so clones, under 95% occurring once; the ten biggest clones make up 1% to 1.5%. The sample in question was peripheral blood, obtained 28 days after the second AZD1222 dose. The receptors here all came from an adult who received the AZD1222 COVID-19 vaccine. The CDR3 runs from the conserved cysteine through the conserved F or W. The D gene is left open where the match is weak. For some rows the clone size is stated as once, few or many, or as a class when expanded; others skip it.

J gene	D gene	clone size	V gene	CDR3 protein	CDR3 DNA
TRBJ1-1	NA	once	TRBV5-5	CASSSVPGAEAFF	TGTGCCAGCAGCTCAGTCCCGGGGGCTGAAGCTTTCTTT
TRBJ1-5	TRBD1	once	TRBV7-2	CASSRGDSGNQPQHF	TGTGCCAGCAGTCGGGGGGACAGCGGCAATCAGCCCCAGCATTTT
TRBJ1-2	TRBD1	NA	TRBV6-5	CASRTRDRTAYGYTF	TGTGCCAGCAGGACCAGGGACAGAACAGCCTATGGCTACACCTTC
TRBJ2-3	TRBD2	few	TRBV5-4	CASSFTSGRSDTQYF	TGTGCCAGCAGCTTCACTAGCGGGAGGTCAGATACGCAGTATTTT
TRBJ2-3	NA	NA	TRBV30	CAWSRIGGRTDTQYF	TGTGCCTGGAGTCGGATTGGGGGAAGGACAGATACGCAGTATTTT
TRBJ1-4	NA	NA	TRBV10-3	CAISDPSQGYTNEKLFF	TGTGCCATCAGCGACCCTTCCCAGGGCTACACTAATGAAAAACTGTTTTTT
TRBJ1-1	NA	NA	TRBV5-1	CASSPDGQSVNTEAFF	TGCGCCAGCAGCCCAGATGGACAGTCAGTGAACACTGAAGCTTTCTTT
TRBJ2-7	TRBD1	NA	TRBV14	CASSPRRDREGEQYF	TGTGCCAGCAGCCCCCGCCGGGACAGGGAAGGCGAGCAGTACTTC
TRBJ2-5	NA	NA	TRBV18	CASSPPHQETQYF	TGTGCCAGCTCACCACCGCATCAAGAGACCCAGTACTTC
TRBJ1-6	TRBD1	NA	TRBV11-1	CASSFWTGGNNSPLHF	TGTGCCAGCAGCTTCTGGACAGGGGGAAATAATTCACCCCTCCACTTT